A selection of T cell receptor beta chains follows, all from one sample in a study of blood T cell repertoires in COVID-19. The repertoire was sequenced with immunoSEQ multiplex PCR; TCRdb's copy has only in-frame clones and lacks some. The table has almost 250,000 clones, roughly 90% seen once. What was sequenced was PBMCs or T cells enriched from blood (not recorded which). These receptors all stem from a woman aged 25 to 45 who had recovered from COVID-19. CDR3s include the opening cysteine and the closing phenylalanine or tryptophan. Fields, in order: clone size, D gene, J gene, V gene, CDR3 protein, CDR3 DNA. The D gene is left open where the match is weak. Size tells how often a clone was seen (once, few, many) or the class of an expanded clone, and some rows leave it out.

abundance: .
d_gene: TRBD2
j_gene: TRBJ2-3
v_gene: TRBV9
CDR3aa: CASSVGPPGGGDTQYF
CDR3nt: TGTGCCAGCAGCGTAGGTCCTCCGGGGGGAGGAGATACGCAGTATTTT

abundance: .
d_gene: TRBD2
j_gene: TRBJ2-7
v_gene: TRBV28
CDR3aa: CASSSGTSVYF
CDR3nt: TGTGCCAGCAGTTCCGGGACTAGCGTTTACTTC

abundance: .
d_gene: TRBD1
j_gene: TRBJ2-7
v_gene: TRBV18
CDR3aa: CASSTGEGQYF
CDR3nt: TGTGCCAGCTCAACAGGGGAAGGGCAGTACTTC

abundance: .
d_gene: .
j_gene: TRBJ1-2
v_gene: TRBV2
CDR3aa: CASSETVGRYGYTF
CDR3nt: TGTGCCAGCAGTGAGACAGTGGGTCGGTATGGCTACACCTTC

abundance: .
d_gene: TRBD1
j_gene: TRBJ1-1
v_gene: TRBV18
CDR3aa: CASSGQENTEAFF
CDR3nt: TGTGCCAGCTCAGGACAGGAGAACACTGAAGCTTTCTTT

abundance: .
d_gene: .
j_gene: TRBJ2-6
v_gene: TRBV6-5
CDR3aa: CASSYYGGSGANVLTF
CDR3nt: TGTGCCAGCAGTTACTACGGGGGATCTGGGGCCAACGTCCTGACTTTC

abundance: .
d_gene: .
j_gene: TRBJ2-7
v_gene: TRBV5-4
CDR3aa: CASSGAGGGDEQYF
CDR3nt: TGTGCCAGCAGCGGGGCCGGAGGGGGCGACGAGCAGTACTTC

abundance: .
d_gene: .
j_gene: TRBJ2-5
v_gene: TRBV2
CDR3aa: CASRGMGGETQYF
CDR3nt: TGTGCCAGCAGGGGTATGGGGGGAGAGACCCAGTACTTC

abundance: .
d_gene: TRBD1
j_gene: TRBJ2-2
v_gene: TRBV27
CDR3aa: CASSSRTGLWFENTGELFF
CDR3nt: TGTGCCAGCAGTTCACGGACAGGGCTTTGGTTTGAGAACACCGGGGAGCTGTTTTTT

abundance: .
d_gene: TRBD2
j_gene: TRBJ2-7
v_gene: TRBV14
CDR3aa: CASSQELAGVGEQYF
CDR3nt: TGTGCCAGCAGCCAAGAGCTAGCGGGAGTGGGAGAGCAGTACTTC

abundance: once
d_gene: TRBD1
j_gene: TRBJ1-5
v_gene: TRBV7-9
CDR3aa: CASSLDRGSNQPQHF
CDR3nt: TGTGCCAGCAGCTTGGACAGGGGAAGCAATCAGCCCCAGCATTTT

abundance: .
d_gene: .
j_gene: TRBJ2-7
v_gene: TRBV18
CDR3aa: CASSPQSYEQYF
CDR3nt: TGTGCCAGCTCACCACAGAGTTACGAGCAGTACTTC

abundance: .
d_gene: TRBD1
j_gene: TRBJ1-1
v_gene: TRBV27
CDR3aa: CASSVRDSSMNTEAFF
CDR3nt: TGTGCCAGCAGTGTACGGGACAGCAGCATGAACACTGAAGCTTTCTTT

abundance: once
d_gene: .
j_gene: TRBJ1-5
v_gene: TRBV7-9
CDR3aa: CASSRGIGLNNQPQHF
CDR3nt: TGTGCCAGCAGCCGGGGGATCGGACTGAACAATCAGCCCCAGCATTTT

abundance: .
d_gene: .
j_gene: TRBJ2-3
v_gene: TRBV4-1
CDR3aa: CASSQTTFTDTQYF
CDR3nt: TGCGCCAGCAGCCAAACTACCTTCACAGATACGCAGTATTTT

abundance: .
d_gene: .
j_gene: TRBJ1-2
v_gene: TRBV2
CDR3aa: CASSSQGNGYTF
CDR3nt: TGTGCCAGCAGCTCCCAGGGAAATGGCTACACCTTC

abundance: .
d_gene: .
j_gene: TRBJ1-5
v_gene: TRBV5-1
CDR3aa: CASSFDGGYNQPQHF
CDR3nt: TGCGCCAGCAGTTTCGACGGGGGGTATAATCAGCCCCAGCATTTT

abundance: .
d_gene: TRBD1
j_gene: TRBJ2-7
v_gene: TRBV28
CDR3aa: CASSTPGQGGYEQYF
CDR3nt: TGTGCCAGCAGTACACCGGGACAGGGTGGCTACGAGCAGTACTTC

abundance: few
d_gene: .
j_gene: TRBJ2-1
v_gene: TRBV5-6
CDR3aa: CASSFPGLRNEQFF
CDR3nt: TGTGCCAGCAGCTTCCCAGGGCTTCGAAATGAGCAGTTCTTC

abundance: .
d_gene: .
j_gene: TRBJ2-7
v_gene: TRBV4-1
CDR3aa: CASSLAVYNEQYF
CDR3nt: TGCGCCAGCAGCCTGGCCGTGTACAACGAGCAGTACTTC

abundance: .
d_gene: .
j_gene: TRBJ1-6
v_gene: TRBV6-1
CDR3aa: CASSEELARSPLHF
CDR3nt: TGTGCCAGCAGTGAAGAATTAGCGAGGTCACCCCTCCACTTT

abundance: .
d_gene: TRBD1
j_gene: TRBJ1-1
v_gene: TRBV28
CDR3aa: CASNEQGAGTEAFF
CDR3nt: TGTGCCAGCAACGAACAGGGGGCTGGCACTGAAGCTTTCTTT

abundance: few
d_gene: .
j_gene: TRBJ1-5
v_gene: TRBV18
CDR3aa: CASSPLQGKQPQHF
CDR3nt: TGTGCCAGCTCACCACTGCAGGGGAAACAGCCCCAGCATTTT

abundance: .
d_gene: TRBD1
j_gene: TRBJ2-7
v_gene: TRBV30
CDR3aa: CAWSGTGYYEQYF
CDR3nt: TGTGCCTGGTCCGGGACAGGATACTACGAGCAGTACTTC

abundance: .
d_gene: .
j_gene: TRBJ1-1
v_gene: TRBV11-3
CDR3aa: CASSLVSGRGAFF
CDR3nt: TGTGCCAGCAGCTTAGTTTCCGGCAGGGGAGCTTTCTTT

abundance: .
d_gene: TRBD1
j_gene: TRBJ2-7
v_gene: TRBV19
CDR3aa: CASSDRGIHEQYF
CDR3nt: TGTGCCAGTTCGGACAGGGGTATCCACGAGCAGTACTTC

abundance: .
d_gene: .
j_gene: TRBJ1-2
v_gene: TRBV30
CDR3aa: CAWSDSWDYGYTF
CDR3nt: TGTGCCTGGAGTGACAGCTGGGACTATGGCTACACCTTC

abundance: once
d_gene: .
j_gene: TRBJ2-3
v_gene: TRBV9
CDR3aa: CASSVSVGGFTDTQYF
CDR3nt: TGTGCCAGCAGCGTCTCGGTAGGGGGTTTCACAGATACGCAGTATTTT

abundance: .
d_gene: TRBD1
j_gene: TRBJ1-2
v_gene: TRBV28
CDR3aa: CASSDGTATYGYTF
CDR3nt: TGTGCCAGCAGCGATGGGACAGCCACCTATGGCTACACCTTC

abundance: .
d_gene: .
j_gene: TRBJ2-1
v_gene: TRBV2
CDR3aa: CASSGGRGSYNEQFF
CDR3nt: TGTGCCAGCAGTGGAGGGAGAGGCTCCTACAATGAGCAGTTCTTC

abundance: .
d_gene: .
j_gene: TRBJ1-1
v_gene: TRBV5-6
CDR3aa: CASSLAPGSTEAFF
CDR3nt: TGTGCCAGCAGCTTGGCGCCGGGGAGCACTGAAGCTTTCTTT

abundance: .
d_gene: .
j_gene: TRBJ2-1
v_gene: TRBV6-2/TRBV6-3
CDR3aa: CASSYSSVAAPQFF
CDR3nt: TGTGCCAGCAGTTACTCTTCGGTCGCCGCTCCGCAGTTCTTC

abundance: .
d_gene: .
j_gene: TRBJ1-4
v_gene: TRBV7-3
CDR3aa: CASSLMAGSGNEKLFF
CDR3nt: TGTGCCAGCAGCTTAATGGCAGGGTCCGGTAATGAAAAACTGTTTTTT

abundance: .
d_gene: .
j_gene: TRBJ1-1
v_gene: TRBV19
CDR3aa: CASIAENTEAFF
CDR3nt: TGTGCCAGTATAGCAGAGAACACTGAAGCTTTCTTT

abundance: once
d_gene: TRBD1
j_gene: TRBJ2-2
v_gene: TRBV7-7
CDR3aa: CASSSGQATGELFF
CDR3nt: TGTGCTAGCAGCTCGGGACAGGCTACCGGGGAGCTGTTTTTT

abundance: .
d_gene: .
j_gene: TRBJ2-2
v_gene: TRBV30
CDR3aa: CAGQKRGGELFF
CDR3nt: TGTGCCGGCCAAAAAAGGGGCGGGGAGCTGTTTTTT

abundance: once
d_gene: .
j_gene: TRBJ2-2
v_gene: TRBV5-6
CDR3aa: CASSLGHITGELFF
CDR3nt: TGTGCCAGCAGCTTGGGGCACATCACCGGGGAGCTGTTTTTT

abundance: .
d_gene: .
j_gene: TRBJ1-2
v_gene: TRBV7-9
CDR3aa: CASSFTGPLGEGYTF
CDR3nt: TGTGCCAGCAGCTTTACAGGGCCCCTTGGGGAGGGCTACACCTTC

abundance: .
d_gene: TRBD2
j_gene: TRBJ2-7
v_gene: TRBV20-1
CDR3aa: CSASLAVPYEQYF
CDR3nt: TGCAGTGCTAGTCTAGCGGTACCCTACGAGCAGTACTTC

abundance: .
d_gene: .
j_gene: TRBJ2-2
v_gene: TRBV4-2
CDR3aa: CASSQDWGEAGELFF
CDR3nt: TGTGCCAGCAGCCAAGATTGGGGGGAAGCCGGGGAGCTGTTTTTT

abundance: .
d_gene: TRBD1
j_gene: TRBJ1-4
v_gene: TRBV28
CDR3aa: CASSTPRFGGQGLNEKLFF
CDR3nt: TGTGCCAGCAGTACGCCACGTTTCGGGGGACAGGGACTGAATGAAAAACTGTTTTTT

abundance: .
d_gene: TRBD2
j_gene: TRBJ2-1
v_gene: TRBV10-3
CDR3aa: CAIRRLAGGGEEQFF
CDR3nt: TGTGCCATCAGGCGACTAGCGGGAGGGGGGGAGGAGCAGTTCTTC

abundance: few
d_gene: .
j_gene: TRBJ2-7
v_gene: TRBV7-8
CDR3aa: CASSYQAIPSYEQYF
CDR3nt: TGTGCCAGCAGCTATCAGGCAATACCCTCCTACGAGCAGTACTTC

abundance: .
d_gene: .
j_gene: TRBJ1-2
v_gene: TRBV7-9
CDR3aa: CASSLVGEEGYTF
CDR3nt: TGTGCCAGCAGCTTAGTGGGGGAGGAGGGCTACACCTTC

abundance: .
d_gene: TRBD1
j_gene: TRBJ1-4
v_gene: TRBV18
CDR3aa: CASSQGTVNEKLFF
CDR3nt: TGTGCCAGCTCACAGGGGACAGTTAATGAAAAACTGTTTTTT

abundance: .
d_gene: TRBD2
j_gene: TRBJ2-1
v_gene: TRBV2
CDR3aa: CASTWGGAISYNEQFF
CDR3nt: TGTGCCAGCACGTGGGGGGGAGCGATTTCCTACAATGAGCAGTTCTTC

abundance: .
d_gene: .
j_gene: TRBJ2-7
v_gene: TRBV28
CDR3aa: CASSSPGLSFEQYF
CDR3nt: TGTGCCAGCAGTTCCCCGGGACTTTCCTTCGAGCAGTACTTC

abundance: .
d_gene: TRBD1
j_gene: TRBJ2-1
v_gene: TRBV5-1
CDR3aa: CASSLTGGYNEQFF
CDR3nt: TGCGCCAGCAGCTTGACAGGGGGGTACAATGAGCAGTTCTTC

abundance: few
d_gene: TRBD1
j_gene: TRBJ1-1
v_gene: TRBV7-2
CDR3aa: CASITWGDRGNTEAFF
CDR3nt: TGTGCCAGCATCACATGGGGGGACAGGGGAAACACTGAAGCTTTCTTT

abundance: .
d_gene: .
j_gene: TRBJ1-1
v_gene: TRBV19
CDR3aa: CASSIVTGSNTEAFF
CDR3nt: TGTGCCAGTAGTATAGTTACAGGTTCCAACACTGAAGCTTTCTTT

abundance: .
d_gene: .
j_gene: TRBJ1-5
v_gene: TRBV4-1
CDR3aa: CASSQEGLLNQPQHF
CDR3nt: TGCGCCAGCAGCCAAGAAGGACTCCTCAATCAGCCCCAGCATTTT